This T cell receptor beta chain was captured in a study of identical twins. Study observations and caveats: The study found excess low generation probability among twin-shared out-of-frame alpha sequences.

TCRdb reanalysed the 5' RACE reads using MiXCR and keeps one entry per CDR3 protein. This sample has around 490,000 distinct CDR3 sequences; around 20% occur once, and the top ten carry around 0.48%. Germline V gene sequence: CDR1 ENHRY, CDR2 SYGVKD. The V gene end was trimmed by 7 bases and the J gene end by 2 bases; junction bases not matched to a gene: 2. This CDR3 region has 12 residues. On this clonotype itself: Its specificity is unknown.

The same sample was also studied in work on yellow fever vaccine responses in identical twins. From that study: On the reported evidence, twins' vaccine T cell responses seemed partly convergent and partly personalized.

The sequence was obtained from a young woman in good health. Source material: CD4+ T cells sorted from blood. The rearrangement links TRBV10-3 to TRBJ2-7; 7 bases align to TRBD2. CDR3 DNA: TGTGCCATCAAGAGCGGGACCTACGAGCAGTACTTC. Translating it yields CAIKSGTYEQYF.